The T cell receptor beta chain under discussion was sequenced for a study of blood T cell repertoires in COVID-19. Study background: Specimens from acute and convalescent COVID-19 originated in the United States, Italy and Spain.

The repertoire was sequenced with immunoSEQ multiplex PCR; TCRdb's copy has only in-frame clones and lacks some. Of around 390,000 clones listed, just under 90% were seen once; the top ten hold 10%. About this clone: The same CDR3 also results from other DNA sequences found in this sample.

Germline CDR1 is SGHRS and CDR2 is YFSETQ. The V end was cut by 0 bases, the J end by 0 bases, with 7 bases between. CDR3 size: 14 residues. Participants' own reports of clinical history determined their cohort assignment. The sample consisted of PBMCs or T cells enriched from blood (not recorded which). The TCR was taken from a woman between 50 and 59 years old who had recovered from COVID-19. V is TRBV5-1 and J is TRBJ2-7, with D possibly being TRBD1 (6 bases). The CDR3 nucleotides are TGCGCCAGCAGCTTGGACAGGGCCTCCTACGAGCAGTACTTC. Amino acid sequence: CASSLDRASYEQYF.